Sequencing of this TCR beta chain was carried out in a study of CD8+CD57+ T cells in acquired aplastic anemia. General study results and limits: Patients and controls shared 25 to 30 CD8+ CDR3 sequences.

TCR beta VDJ combinations and CDR3 sequences were profiled from genomic DNA. TCRdb passed the reads through MiXCR, listing each CDR3 protein once. Here the sample spans roughly 93,000 distinct CDR3 sequences, approximately 73% being singletons. Points on this clonotype: Its antigen is currently unknown.

The germline CDR1 and CDR2 sequences are DFQATT and SNEGSKA (reference sequence). Deletions cut 6 bases from V and 4 bases from J, with 10 bases between. This CDR3 region has 12 residues. Sequencing involved patients with CD8+CD57+ cell expansion previously shown by flow cytometry. The chain is built from TRBV20-1 and TRBJ1-3; possibly TRBD1 for D (5 bases). The clonotype originates from a human donor with aplastic anemia. The specimen was sorted CD4+, CD8+, or CD8+CD57+ T cells (not recorded which) from PBMCs. The CDR3 protein is CSAAQGGNTIYF. The CDR3 DNA reads TGCAGTGCGGCGCAGGGAGGAAACACCATATATTTT.